These 2 T cell receptor beta chains came from one sample sequenced in a study of cytomegalovirus exposure and HLA in healthy donors. The PCR employed 60 Vbeta primers together with 13 Jbeta primers. Sequencing was performed with immunoSEQ multiplex PCR; in TCRdb, only in-frame clones are kept and a portion is missing. The table has around 200,000 clones, around 78% seen once. The sequenced sample consisted of PBMCs. These receptors were collected from a young man in good health and CMV-seronegative.

V and J are TRBV5-1 and TRBJ2-2; 10 bases line up with TRBD2. The germline V gene has CDR1 SGHRS and CDR2 YFSETQ. V was pared by 0 bases and J by 4 bases, with 3 bases of the junction left unmatched. This CDR3 is built from 16 residues. The DNA of the CDR3 is TGCGCCAGCAGCTTGGTAGGGACTAGCGTCACCGGGGAGCTGTTTTTT. It yields the protein CASSLVGTSVTGELFF.

CDR3 sequence: CASSDSTRETDTQYF. The CDR3 DNA reads as TGCGCCAGCAGCGATTCGACGCGGGAGACAGATACGCAGTATTTT. This chain joins TRBV4-1 and TRBJ2-3; 7 nucleotides agree with TRBD2. This CDR3 has 15 residues. V lost 5 bases to trimming and J lost 3 bases; unmatched junction nucleotides: 8. CDR1 is MGHRA and CDR2 is YSYEKL in the germline V gene.